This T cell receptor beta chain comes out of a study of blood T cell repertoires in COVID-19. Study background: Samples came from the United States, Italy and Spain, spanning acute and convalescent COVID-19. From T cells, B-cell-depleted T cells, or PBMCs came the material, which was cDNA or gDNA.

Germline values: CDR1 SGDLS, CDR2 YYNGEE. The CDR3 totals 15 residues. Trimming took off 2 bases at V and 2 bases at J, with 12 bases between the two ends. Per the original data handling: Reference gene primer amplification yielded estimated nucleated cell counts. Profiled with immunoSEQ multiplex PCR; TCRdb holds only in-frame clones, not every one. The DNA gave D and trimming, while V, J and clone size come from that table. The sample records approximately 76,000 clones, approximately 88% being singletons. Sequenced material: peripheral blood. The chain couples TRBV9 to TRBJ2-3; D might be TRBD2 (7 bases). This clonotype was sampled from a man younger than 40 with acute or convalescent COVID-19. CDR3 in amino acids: CASSVYGGPTDTQYF. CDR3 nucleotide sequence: TGTGCCAGCAGCGTGTACGGGGGGCCCACAGATACGCAGTATTTT.